These 9 T cell receptor beta chains were all obtained from the same sample, sequenced in a study of T cell clusters in autoimmune cytopenias. Some 34,000 genome equivalents of blood DNA were amplified for TRB. Multiplex touch-down PCR amplified TRB using TRB-A and TRB-B pools in one tube. Reprocessing the multiplex PCR reads, TCRdb reports a single entry for every CDR3 protein and omits DNA. The sample's table shows 3,500 to 4,000 distinct CDR3 sequences. These data were also reused for a study on T cell repertoires in aging, cancer and after chemotherapy.

Sequenced material: peripheral blood. These receptors all come from a human donor in good health.

Its frequency marks this clonotype as medium-sized. The chain recombines TRBV6-5 with TRBJ1-3; lacking DNA, the TRBD1 call made by TCRdb goes unchecked. This CDR3 has 15 residues. Germline-derived CDR1 and CDR2 are MNHEY and SVGAGI. The chain's CDR3 is CASSYSPTAGNTIYF.

The chain has TRBV28 and TRBJ1-1; no DNA is available, so the TRBD1 call from TCRdb remains unchecked. The CDR3 length is 12 residues. Germline CDR1 and CDR2: MDHEN and SYDVKM. The CDR3 sequence is CASSLDRAEAFF.

The chain employs TRBV7-9 and TRBJ2-5; absent DNA, TCRdb's TRBD2 call cannot be checked. Germline assignment: CDR1 SEHNR and CDR2 FQNEAQ (reference sequence). The CDR3 has 16 residues. CDR3: CASSVGLAVDGETQYF.

By frequency, this clonotype registers medium-sized. The rearrangement joins TRBV5-5 to TRBJ2-3; with no DNA, the TCRdb D assignment of TRBD1 cannot be verified. The CDR3 consists of 13 residues. Germline CDR1 SGHKS, CDR2 YYEKEE (reference sequence). CDR3 region: CASSIRGADTQYF.

The chain's CDR3 is CASSIGPGGADGYTF. The genes are TRBV19 and TRBJ1-2; TCRdb's D call of TRBD1 is untestable without DNA. The CDR3 extends over 15 amino acids. The V gene's germline CDR1 is LNHDA and CDR2 SQIVND (reference sequence).

The chain carries TRBV5-4 and TRBJ2-1; TCRdb selects TRBD2, and the lack of DNA leaves this call unchecked. The CDR3 is made up of 13 amino acids. Per germline, CDR1 SGHNT and CDR2 YYREEE (reference sequence). CDR3 protein: CASSLGGGYEQFF.

This sequence joins TRBV20-1 and TRBJ2-1; with no DNA, the TCRdb D assignment of TRBD1 cannot be verified. The CDR3 consists of 14 residues. The germline V gene encodes CDR1 DFQATT and CDR2 SNEGSKA (reference sequence). The CDR3 loop reads CSARDQGNYNEQFF.

The genes are TRBV15 and TRBJ2-7; TCRdb gives TRBD1 as the D gene, but with no DNA this cannot be confirmed. Germline V gene data show CDR1 as LNHNV and CDR2 as YYDKDF (reference sequence). This CDR3 spans 15 amino acids. CDR3 sequence: CATSRGRESSYEQYF.

This clonotype registers medium-sized by frequency. The chain combines TRBV6-1 with TRBJ2-2. Germline V gene sequence: CDR1 MNHNS, CDR2 SASEGT. The CDR3 is 13 amino acids. CDR3 protein: CASHYPNTGELFF.